Sequencing of this T cell receptor beta chain was carried out in a study of siplizumab effects on memory and regulatory T cells. Assays were performed on roughly 94,000 TCR templates per sample. This table comes from immunoSEQ multiplex PCR, and its TCRdb copy is limited to in-frame clones, with some not included. The sample carries under 15,000 clones, 40% to 50% recorded once. Notes on the study in general: Naive T cells apparently outstripped memory cells in diversity and seemed major alloresponse contributors.

This CDR3 comprises 14 residues. CDR1 is SGHKS and CDR2 is YYEKEE in the germline V gene (reference sequence). V gave up 3 bases and J gave up 4 bases, with 14 bases separating them. Responder and stimulator cells in the mixed lymphocyte reaction were cultured together for more than five days at 37°C. Points on this clone: Its specificity is unknown.

The TCR comes from a human donor in good health; the cells came from an allogeneic mixed lymphocyte reaction. Some clones in this sample may be carry-over from other donors' samples. Sequenced material: CFSE-low (dividing) CD8+ T cells sorted from an allogeneic mixed lymphocyte reaction. The V call is TRBV5-5, the J call TRBJ2-7, with D possibly being TRBD1 (6 bases). The CDR3 DNA reads TGTGCCAGCAGCTCAGGGGTCGGCTTATACGAGCAGTACTTC. Translating it yields CASSSGVGLYEQYF.